The 9 T cell receptor beta chains below come from one sample, sequenced in a study of cytomegalovirus exposure and HLA in healthy donors. With 60 Vbeta and 13 Jbeta primers, the PCR was carried out. Here immunoSEQ multiplex PCR was the method, and the copy in TCRdb shows in-frame clones only, minus some. The table lists 150,000 to 200,000 clones, roughly 84% of them singletons. Sequenced material: PBMCs. These receptors were collected from a girl in the first two years of life in good health and CMV-seronegative.

Note on this clone: A junction end diverges from the germline sequence, so it may reflect a read error. The chain uses TRBV10-1 and TRBJ2-7; 7 bases fit TRBD1. The CDR3 has 15 residues. Looked up from germline, CDR1 is WNHNN and CDR2 is SYGVQD (reference sequence). In nucleotides, the CDR3 is TGCGCCAGCTCAGGGGGAACAGGATCATCCTACGAGCAGTGCTTC. It yields the protein CASSGGTGSSYEQCF.

This chain links TRBV30 with TRBJ2-1, with D possibly matching TRBD2 (6 bases). This CDR3 is built from 15 residues. V was trimmed by 4 bases and J by 0 bases, leaving 13 bases between them. Germline CDR1 GTSNPN, CDR2 SVGIG (reference sequence). CDR3 DNA: TGTGCCTGGATGACTAATAGCGGCTCCTACAATGAGCAGTTCTTC. Protein: CAWMTNSGSYNEQFF.

This clone was picked up one time. The CDR3 nucleotides are TGCGCCAGCGTAGAGGGGGCTGGCGACGCTGAAGCTTTCTTT. It translates to CASVEGAGDAEAFF. The chain joins TRBV5-1 to TRBJ1-1; 7 nucleotides align to TRBD1. With 7 bases clipped from V and 6 bases from J, the junction kept 12 bases outside the gene matches. Germline lookup yields CDR1 SGHRS and CDR2 YFSETQ. This CDR3 region has 14 residues. The full variable domain, with the rest looked up from reference TRBV5-1 and TRBJ1-1, is KAGVTQTPRYLIKTRGQQVTLSCSPISGHRSVSWYQQTPGQGLQFLFEYFSETQRNKGNFPGRFSGRQFSNSRSEMNVSTLELGDSALYLCASVEGAGDAEAFFGQGTRLTVV.

The chain carries TRBV19 and TRBJ1-1; 10 positions match TRBD1. V dropped 5 bases and J dropped 4; count of bases not matched to a gene: 4. The germline V gene encodes CDR1 LNHDA and CDR2 SQIVND (reference sequence). The CDR3 extends over 14 amino acids. CDR3 DNA sequence: TGTGCCAGTAGTCGGGACAGGGGATCCACTGAAGCTTTCTTT. Translated, it gives CASSRDRGSTEAFF.

Note on this clone: The same CDR3 also results from other DNA sequences found in this sample. The V call is TRBV5-1, the J call TRBJ2-5; a possible D gene is TRBD2 (6 bases). The CDR3 covers 14 residues. Trimming removed 0 bases from V and 2 bases from J, with 8 bases in between. Germline V lookup: CDR1 SGHRS, CDR2 YFSETQ. The chain's CDR3 is CASSLGGLQETQYF. In nucleotides, the CDR3 is TGCGCCAGCAGCTTGGGGGGACTTCAAGAGACCCAGTACTTC.

The chain combines TRBV6-6 with TRBJ1-3; D gene uncertain. The CDR3 sequence is 16 residues long. The germline gives CDR1 MNHNY, CDR2 SVGAGI (reference sequence). V shed 6 bases and J shed 3 bases, with 18 bases lying between them. CDR3 bases: TGTGCCAGCAGCTTTATAGACGGGAGGTATGGAAACACCATATATTTT. The encoded protein is CASSFIDGRYGNTIYF.

This chain joins TRBV30 and TRBJ2-1, with D tentatively TRBD1 (6 bases). Germline V CDR1 and CDR2: GTSNPN, SVGIG (reference sequence). With 4 bases removed from V and 9 bases from J, the gap between germline ends came to 22 bases. This CDR3 region has 15 residues. CDR3 region: CAWTPRGRGFSEQFF. The DNA for the CDR3 is TGTGCCTGGACCCCCAGGGGCAGGGGATTCAGTGAGCAGTTCTTC.

This rearrangement joins TRBV5-1 to TRBJ2-7, with 9 bases that match TRBD2. The CDR3 has 15 residues. CDR1 and CDR2 from the germline V gene are SGHRS and YFSETQ. Unmatched junction bases numbered 10, after V lost 5 bases and J lost 4 bases. DNA of the CDR3: TGCGCCAGCAGGGAGTGGGTACTAGCGGGTTACGAGCAGTACTTC. It translates to CASREWVLAGYEQYF.

The rearrangement links TRBV7-8 to TRBJ2-2; weak D call: TRBD1 (6 bases). Deletions cut 3 bases from V and 7 bases from J, with 9 bases between. The CDR3 runs to 13 residues. CDR1 and CDR2 from the germline V gene are SGHVS and FQNEAQ. The DNA for the CDR3 is TGTGCCAGCAGCTTTATGACAGGCGGGGAGCTGTTTTTT. This encodes CASSFMTGGELFF.